The next 25 T cell receptor beta chains were all read from a single sample in a study of T cell responses to AZD1222 COVID-19 vaccine. Some clones are missing from TCRdb's copy, which holds only in-frame ones; the method was immunoSEQ multiplex PCR. The sample lists around 140,000 clones, approximately 86% occurring once. The starting material was peripheral blood, obtained 28 days after the second dose of the MenACWY control vaccine. These receptors came from an adult who received the MenACWY meningococcal vaccine as a control.

Comments on this clone: Different DNA sequences within this sample yield the same CDR3. The rearrangement joins TRBV6-2 or TRBV6-3 to TRBJ2-7; D uncertain. The CDR3 has 12 residues. V lost 4 bases and J lost 3, with 7 bases in between. Germline values: CDR1 MNHEY, CDR2 SVGEGT. The CDR3 nucleotides are TGTGCCAGCAGTTGGACGGGCTACGAGCAGTACTTC. This sequence encodes CASSWTGYEQYF.

The genes are TRBV5-1 and TRBJ1-4; 7 nucleotides align to TRBD1. Germline V gene lookup returns CDR1 SGHRS and CDR2 YFSETQ. V was clipped by 4 bases and J by 5 bases; unmatched bases: 5. The CDR3 runs 14 residues. Here the CDR3 DNA reads TGCGCCAGCAGCGGGGGACAGCCGAATGAAAAACTGTTTTTT. Amino acids: CASSGGQPNEKLFF.

CDR3 sequence: CASSQRRGNQPQHF. CDR3 bases: TGTGCCAGCAGCCAGCGCCGGGGGAATCAGCCCCAGCATTTT. The chain employs TRBV28 and TRBJ1-5, with a weak D call TRBD1 (5 bases). Germline V gene data show CDR1 as MDHEN and CDR2 as SYDVKM. V shed 6 bases and J shed 4 bases, with 13 bases lying between them. The CDR3 length is 14 residues.

The V gene is TRBV7-3, the J gene TRBJ2-5, with D perhaps TRBD1 or TRBD2 (5 bases each). CDR3 size: 13 residues. The V end was cut by 5 bases, the J end by 2 bases, with 9 bases between. CDR1 is SGHTA, CDR2 FQGTGA, per germline. CDR3 in amino acids: CASSRDGQETQYF. The CDR3 DNA follows: TGTGCCAGCAGCCGGGACGGACAAGAGACCCAGTACTTC.

J is TRBJ1-1 and V is TRBV7-2; D gene uncertain. Trimming took 4 bases from V and 0 from J, leaving 6 bases between them. This CDR3 comprises 13 residues. The germline gives CDR1 SGHTA, CDR2 FQGNSA. In DNA, the CDR3 is TGTGCCAGCAGCTCTTCCGTGAACACTGAAGCTTTCTTT. This gives the protein CASSSSVNTEAFF.

The V and J genes are TRBV11-2 and TRBJ1-1, with D uncertain. V shed 5 bases and J shed 1 base, with 8 bases lying between them. Germline V gene lookup returns CDR1 SGHAT and CDR2 FQNNGV. The CDR3 covers 13 residues. This CDR3 is CASSPLKNTEAFF. For the CDR3, the DNA is TGTGCCAGCAGCCCCCTCAAGAACACTGAAGCTTTCTTT.

In its sample, this clone was seen a few times. J is TRBJ2-5 and V is TRBV5-1; the match to TRBD2 covers 7 bases. CDR1 is SGHRS, CDR2 YFSETQ, per germline. The V and J ends lost 4 bases and 5 bases, in that order; junction bases with no gene match: 11. CDR3 length: 15 amino acids. This CDR3 reads CASSLMSGVAETQYF. The CDR3 region has the DNA TGCGCCAGCAGCCTGATGAGCGGGGTGGCGGAGACCCAGTACTTC.

In the case of this clone: The same CDR3 can be traced to other DNA sequences in this sample. The V call is TRBV18, the J call TRBJ1-1, with a tentative D call TRBD1 (6 bases). The V gene lost 3 bases and the J gene lost 1 base, with 9 bases spanning the gap. The CDR3 is 14 residues long. Looked up from germline, CDR1 is KGHSH and CDR2 is LQKENI. CDR3 amino acids: CASSPQTGNTEAFF. CDR3 in DNA: TGTGCCAGCTCACCCCAGACAGGGAACACTGAAGCTTTCTTT. Together with reference TRBV18 and TRBJ1-1, the CDR3 gives the full variable domain: NAGVMQNPRHLVRRRGQEARLRCSPMKGHSHVYWYRQLPEEGLKFMVYLQKENIIDESGMPKERFSAEFPKEGPSILRIQQVVRGDSAAYFCASSPQTGNTEAFFGQGTRLTVV.

This chain uses TRBV5-1 with TRBJ1-1; D not certain. V shed 2 bases and J shed 1 base, with 6 bases lying between them. The CDR3 covers 13 residues. The germline CDR1 and CDR2 sequences are SGHRS and YFSETQ. The CDR3 loop is CASSLWENTEAFF. DNA of the CDR3: TGCGCCAGCAGCTTATGGGAGAACACTGAAGCTTTCTTT.

As DNA, the CDR3 is TGTGCCAGCAGCTTAGTATTTGCCTTCCTTGGCGGGGAGCTGTTTTTT. Its protein is CASSLVFAFLGGELFF. The chain uses TRBV11-2 and TRBJ2-2; D is ambiguous. The CDR3 is 16 amino acids. Per the germline V gene, CDR1 is SGHAT and CDR2 is FQNNGV. The V end lost 1 base, the J end lost 7 bases, and 16 bases lay between the germline ends.

The chain couples TRBV4-3 to TRBJ2-4; D is unclear. This CDR3 has 18 amino acids. The germline CDR1 and CDR2 sequences are LGHNA and YSLEER. The ends were cut back, 1 base at V and 0 bases at J, with 16 bases in the middle. CDR3 coding DNA: TGCGCCAGCAGCCAAGGTTACGGCCAGATTCTAGCCAAAAACATTCAGTACTTC. Its protein is CASSQGYGQILAKNIQYF.

The V call is TRBV29-1, the J call TRBJ2-1; D may be TRBD2 (5 bases). This CDR3 spans 14 amino acids. Germline V gene sequence: CDR1 SQVTM, CDR2 ANQGSEA. Between the trimmed V and J ends, which lost 7 bases and 0 bases, there was a span of 13 bases. CDR3 DNA sequence: TGCAGCGCTCTGATAGCGAGCTCCTACAATGAGCAGTTCTTC. Translation: CSALIASSYNEQFF.

V is TRBV28 and J is TRBJ2-7; the match to TRBD2 covers 8 bases. The CDR3 sequence is 20 residues long. Germline V gene lookup returns CDR1 MDHEN and CDR2 SYDVKM. Unmatched junction bases numbered 25, after V lost 6 bases and J lost 3 bases. DNA for the CDR3: TGTGCCAGCAGAGACTCGTTGGAGGGGGGGGGACTAGATTTTTTCTACGAGCAGTACTTC. Amino acid sequence: CASRDSLEGGGLDFFYEQYF.

In this sample, this clone turned up a few times. The V gene is TRBV18, the J gene TRBJ2-7, with D uncertain. Germline CDR1 is KGHSH and CDR2 is LQKENI. V lost 3 bases to trimming and J lost 0 bases, with 3 bases between them. The CDR3 sequence is 12 residues long. The CDR3 reads CASSPLSYEQYF. In nucleotides, the CDR3 is TGTGCCAGCTCACCTCTCTCCTACGAGCAGTACTTC.

The V and J genes are TRBV21-1 and TRBJ1-3; the table calls TRBD1, which could not be checked here. TRBV21-1 is assigned pseudogene status. The CDR3 has 16 amino acids. CDR3 DNA sequence: TGTGCCAGCAGCACTAATACAGGGGCCTCGTCGTGCACCATATATTTT. It is translated as CASSTNTGASSCTIYF.

The rearrangement joins TRBV29-1 to TRBJ2-2; possible D gene TRBD1, 6 bases. The CDR3 has 12 amino acids. V was trimmed by 7 bases and J by 5 bases, leaving 11 bases between them. Germline V gene sequence: CDR1 SQVTM, CDR2 ANQGSEA. The CDR3: CSGGGLTGELFF. CDR3 coding DNA: TGCAGCGGTGGGGGCCTAACCGGGGAGCTGTTTTTT.

The chain uses TRBV7-9 and TRBJ1-2, with no clear D. Germline V gene lookup returns CDR1 SEHNR and CDR2 FQNEAQ (reference sequence). V was pared by 3 bases and J by 8 bases, with 10 bases between. The CDR3 sequence is 12 residues long. CDR3 region: CASSFAQGGYTF. The CDR3 bases are TGTGCCAGCAGCTTCGCCCAAGGGGGCTACACCTTC. The full variable domain, its missing parts supplied by reference TRBV7-9 and TRBJ1-2, is DTGVSQNPRHKITKRGQNVTFRCDPISEHNRLYWYRQTLGQGPEFLTYFQNEAQLEKSRLLSDRFSAERPKGSFSTLEIQRTEQGDSAMYLCASSFAQGGYTFGSGTRLTVV.

This CDR3 is CASSLPHGETQYF. The CDR3 nucleotides read TGTGCCAGCAGTCTACCCCATGGAGAGACCCAGTACTTC. J is TRBJ2-5 and V is TRBV27, with unresolved D. In germline, CDR1 is MNHEY, CDR2 SMNVEV (reference sequence). With 5 bases removed from V and 4 bases from J, the gap between germline ends came to 11 bases. The CDR3 is made up of 13 amino acids.

The chain is built from TRBV5-1 and TRBJ2-7, with TRBD1 matching 12 bases. Germline V gives CDR1 SGHRS, CDR2 YFSETQ. The junction had 2 bases not matched to a gene; V was cut back by 7 bases and J by 0 bases. The CDR3 length is 14 residues. The CDR3 nucleotides read TGCGCCAGCTCGGGACAGGGGGCCTCCTACGAGCAGTACTTC. Translated, it gives CASSGQGASYEQYF.

The rearrangement uses TRBV30 and TRBJ1-2; weak D call: TRBD1 (5 bases). Germline assignment: CDR1 GTSNPN and CDR2 SVGIG (reference sequence). The CDR3 contains 11 residues. V shed 6 bases and J shed 7 bases, with 12 bases lying between them. CDR3 coding DNA: TGTGCCTGTAGAACCGGGACTGGCTACACCTTC. Residues: CACRTGTGYTF.

V is TRBV9 and J is TRBJ2-1, with 8 bases identical to TRBD1. This CDR3 is built from 15 residues. The germline gives CDR1 SGDLS, CDR2 YYNGEE. V dropped 5 bases and J dropped 4; count of bases not matched to a gene: 8. The CDR3 nucleotides read TGTGCCAGCAGTGTTGACAGGGGTCTTTACAATGAGCAGTTCTTC. Translation: CASSVDRGLYNEQFF.

The chain is built from TRBV5-1 and TRBJ1-2; a possible D gene is TRBD1 (6 bases). V gave up 4 bases and J gave up 8 bases, with 12 bases separating them. Germline-derived CDR1 and CDR2 are SGHRS and YFSETQ. CDR3 length equals 12 residues. The chain's CDR3 is CASSGNREGYTF. In nucleotides, the CDR3 is TGCGCCAGCAGCGGGAACAGGGAGGGCTACACCTTC.

Comments on this clone: Mismatch with germline at one junction end may stem from a read error. The V and J genes are TRBV7-7 and TRBJ2-3, with D hard to call. Germline V gene data show CDR1 as SSHAT and CDR2 as FNYEAQ (reference sequence). This CDR3 is built from 15 residues. DNA for the CDR3: TGTGCTAGCAGCTTAGATTCGGACAGCACAGATACGCAGTATTTT. It codes for CASSLDSDSTDTQYF.

This chain connects TRBV24-1 to TRBJ2-3; D may be TRBD2 (5 bases). Per the germline V gene, CDR1 is KGHDR and CDR2 is SFDVKD. The CDR3 runs 15 residues. Trimming stripped 4 bases from V and 5 bases from J, with 15 bases between. The CDR3 nucleotides read TGTGCCACCAGTGAGCCGGGGAAGGCTGAAGATACGCAGTATTTT. It codes for CATSEPGKAEDTQYF.

The chain combines TRBV7-2 with TRBJ1-5; 9 bases match TRBD1. V trimming: 3 bases; J trimming: 6 bases; junction bases outside the gene matches: 3. In germline, CDR1 is SGHTA, CDR2 FQGNSA. The CDR3 sequence is 14 residues long. In nucleotides, the CDR3 is TGTGCCAGCAGCTTCGGACAGGGGAGTCAGCCCCAGCATTTT. It is translated as CASSFGQGSQPQHF.